Below, 14 T cell receptor beta chains from the same sample are listed, as sequenced in a study of shared clonotypes between healthy human individuals. Clones were sequenced by immunoSEQ multiplex PCR, and TCRdb holds only the in-frame ones, with some missing. The sample lists roughly 2.1 million clones, about 93% seen once, with 1.5% to 2% in the top ten. Naive CD8 cells comprised CD45RO-negative, CCR7-positively selected cells, excluding terminally differentiated effector memory CD45RA+ cells. Specimen: naive CD8+ T cells from PBMCs. The receptors stem from a man in his late teens or twenties in good health. Some clones in this sample may be carry-over from other donors' samples.

The J gene is TRBJ2-1, the V gene TRBV4-3; possibly TRBD1 or TRBD2 for D (5 bases each). The CDR3 runs to 19 residues. CDR1 LGHNA and CDR2 YSLEER come from the germline V gene. V dropped 0 bases and J dropped 6 bases, with 24 bases sitting between them. In DNA form, the CDR3 reads TGCGCCAGCAGCCAAGATCCGTCGGGACCGTCCCTGATGGGCAATGAGCAGTTCTTC. It is translated as CASSQDPSGPSLMGNEQFF.

This clone was counted a single time. The chain combines TRBV5-1 with TRBJ2-7; D is tentatively TRBD1 or TRBD2 (5 bases each). CDR1 and CDR2 (germline): SGHRS, YFSETQ. CDR3 length: 14 residues. V gave up 4 bases and J gave up 2 bases, with 13 bases separating them. For the CDR3, the DNA is TGCGCCAGCAGCCTGGAACCGGGGCCCTACGAGCAGTACTTC. Its translation: CASSLEPGPYEQYF.

The rearrangement uses TRBV5-4 and TRBJ1-2; 8 bases fit TRBD1. Unmatched junction bases numbered 7, after V lost 5 bases and J lost 4 bases. The CDR3 is 14 amino acids. The germline V gene encodes CDR1 SGHNT and CDR2 YYREEE (reference sequence). The CDR3 loop is CASSLTGEFYGYTF. DNA of the CDR3: TGTGCCAGCAGTCTGACAGGGGAATTCTATGGCTACACCTTC.

The chain couples TRBV27 to TRBJ1-1, with D possibly TRBD1 on 6 matching bases. The CDR3 is 15 residues long. Per germline, CDR1 MNHEY and CDR2 SMNVEV (reference sequence). Deletions cut 5 bases from V and 0 bases from J, with 13 bases between. This CDR3 reads CASSNPGHLNTEAFF. The CDR3 DNA reads TGTGCCAGCAGTAACCCGGGACATCTGAACACTGAAGCTTTCTTT.

The rearrangement links TRBV4-1 to TRBJ2-1; 15 positions match TRBD2. The ends lost 4 bases at V and 5 bases at J; junction bases unmatched: 0. CDR3 length: 15 amino acids. CDR1 is MGHRA, CDR2 YSYEKL, per germline. As DNA, the CDR3 is TGCGCCAGCAGCCGGACTAGCGGGAGGGACAATGAGCAGTTCTTC. Protein: CASSRTSGRDNEQFF.

J is TRBJ2-2 and V is TRBV9, with TRBD1 identical over 9 bases. The junction had 9 bases not matched to a gene; V was cut back by 5 bases and J by 4 bases. Germline V lookup: CDR1 SGDLS, CDR2 YYNGEE. The CDR3 spans 16 residues. The CDR3 region is CASRNRDRDATGELFF. The CDR3 region has the DNA TGTGCCAGCAGGAACCGGGACAGGGATGCCACCGGGGAGCTGTTTTTT.

This clone appeared once. The gene calls are TRBV9 and TRBJ2-1, with D unresolved. Germline V gene sequence: CDR1 SGDLS, CDR2 YYNGEE. This CDR3 has 16 residues. Trimming took off 0 bases at V and 6 bases at J, with 16 bases between the two ends. DNA for the CDR3: TGTGCCAGCAGCGTAGGTTACAGTATGGGTTTCAATGAGCAGTTCTTC. This encodes CASSVGYSMGFNEQFF.

A note on this clone: This sample includes further DNA sequences coding for the same CDR3. V gene TRBV6-6 combines with J gene TRBJ2-7; D might be TRBD1 (5 bases). V was trimmed by 0 bases and J by 2 bases, leaving 5 bases between them. Germline V CDR1 and CDR2: MNHNY, SVGAGI (reference sequence). The CDR3 is 13 amino acids. The CDR3 DNA reads as TGTGCCAGCAGTTACTCGGACACCTACGAGCAGTACTTC. The encoded protein is CASSYSDTYEQYF.

This chain joins TRBV9 and TRBJ1-2; a weak D match, TRBD1 (6 bases). CDR1 SGDLS and CDR2 YYNGEE come from the germline V gene. V was clipped by 2 bases and J by 3 bases, with 11 bases between them. The CDR3 runs 14 residues. The CDR3 region is CASSVGPGDYGYTF. The CDR3 DNA reads TGTGCCAGCAGCGTCGGGCCAGGGGACTATGGCTACACCTTC.

The rearrangement joins TRBV7-9 to TRBJ2-7; 9 bases are shared with TRBD1. CDR1 is SEHNR and CDR2 is FQNEAQ in the germline V gene (reference sequence). This CDR3 has 15 residues. J gave up 3 bases and V 5 bases, and 8 bases lay outside the gene matches. The CDR3 DNA reads as TGTGCCAGCAGCGCCCGGGACAGGGTTATCTACGAGCAGTACTTC. Residues: CASSARDRVIYEQYF.

The rearrangement joins TRBV9 to TRBJ2-3; 10 bases agree with TRBD2. Germline assignment: CDR1 SGDLS and CDR2 YYNGEE. The CDR3 totals 17 residues. J was trimmed by 1 base and V by 3 bases; bases with no gene match: 8. The CDR3 bases are TGTGCCAGCAGCGCGGAGGGACTAGCGTTTGGCACAGATACGCAGTATTTT. Its protein product is CASSAEGLAFGTDTQYF.

As regards this clone: At the DNA level, this CDR3 is encoded by other sequences in the same sample as well. The rearrangement joins TRBV9 to TRBJ2-7; no clear D gene. The V gene lost 0 bases and the J gene lost 6 bases, with 10 bases spanning the gap. This CDR3 is 13 amino acids long. Germline-derived CDR1 and CDR2 are SGDLS and YYNGEE. The CDR3 DNA sequence: TGTGCCAGCAGCGTAGTTTCAGGCTCCGAGCAGTACTTC. Protein sequence: CASSVVSGSEQYF.

This clone occurred once. The chain carries TRBV27 and TRBJ2-1; D uncertain. Trimming cost V 8 bases and J 12 bases, with 20 bases left between them. CDR1 and CDR2 (germline): MNHEY, SMNVEV (reference sequence). The length of the CDR3 is 13 residues. This CDR3 is CASCTTKTGGQFF. The CDR3 DNA sequence: TGTGCCAGCTGTACAACAAAGACCGGCGGGCAGTTCTTC.

As concerns this clone: Other DNA sequences in the sample encode the same CDR3. The chain combines TRBV28 with TRBJ1-1, with no clear D. Germline V gene data show CDR1 as MDHEN and CDR2 as SYDVKM. The CDR3 has 11 amino acids. The V gene lost 5 bases and the J gene lost 6 bases, with 7 bases spanning the gap. The CDR3 here is CASSPGAEAFF. CDR3 nucleotide sequence: TGTGCCAGCAGTCCAGGCGCTGAAGCTTTCTTT.